This TCR beta chain comes out of a study of T cells after yellow fever vaccination. TCRdb reprocessed the 5' RACE reads with MiXCR, giving one entry per CDR3 protein. The data contain 500,000 to 650,000 distinct CDR3 sequences, approximately 13% of them singletons. V dropped 2 bases and J dropped 3 bases, with 11 bases sitting between them. Germline-derived CDR1 and CDR2 are SGHVS and FQNEAQ. There are 14 residues in the CDR3. The sequence was obtained from a man in his thirties or forties who received the YFV17D yellow fever vaccine. The J gene is TRBJ2-7, the V gene TRBV7-8; D tentatively fits TRBD1 or TRBD2 (5 bases each). Sequenced here: PBMCs, sampled on the day of the yellow fever booster vaccination. This chain's CDR3 is CASSLYRDDYEQYF. As DNA, the CDR3 is TGTGCCAGCAGCTTATATCGGGACGACTACGAGCAGTACTTC.